This T cell receptor (beta chain) was captured by sequencing in a study of Tregs in tolerant kidney transplant recipients. Points from the study as a whole: Expanding Tregs on activated donor B cells appeared to best identify donor-specific TCRbeta clones.

CDR1 is SGDLS, CDR2 YYNGEE, per germline. The CDR3 loop spans 16 amino acids. The junction had 4 bases not matched to a gene; V was cut back by 1 base and J by 1 base. This clone was recorded once. Its matching antigen is unknown. Measured with immunoSEQ multiplex PCR; TCRdb has only the in-frame clones, and not every one. The data show 95,000 or so clones, roughly 93% seen once. Recipients received nonmyeloablative bone marrow transplants from related graft donors, with transient mixed chimerism. This chain connects TRBV9 to TRBJ2-2, with 7 bases that match TRBD2. The source is a human patient who received a combined kidney and bone marrow transplant. Part of the T cell pool may stem from the graft donor. Sequencing was performed on CD4+ T cells from blood (PBMCs), taken 12 months after the transplant. The CDR3 DNA reads as TGTGCCAGCAGCGTATTGGGCGGGGGGAACACCGGGGAGCTGTTTTTT. It yields the protein CASSVLGGGNTGELFF.